What follows are 14 T cell receptor beta chains derived from one specimen sequenced in a study of PD-1 blockade in mismatch repair-deficient tumors. The assay was immunoSEQ multiplex PCR, and TCRdb's table has in-frame clones only and misses some. Found here are around 120,000 clones, about 88% of them singletons; the top ten hold approximately 10%. The starting material was peripheral blood, obtained approximately 71 weeks after starting pembrolizumab. These TCRs come from an adult with mismatch repair-deficient cancer.

This clone was observed a few times. The chain links TRBV6-1 to TRBJ1-1; 9 bases match TRBD1. Unmatched junction bases numbered 6, after V lost 5 bases and J lost 5 bases. This CDR3 has 14 amino acids. Per germline, CDR1 MNHNS and CDR2 SASEGT. CDR3 sequence: CASSTTGTGTEAFF. The CDR3 DNA is TGTGCCAGCAGTACCACAGGGACAGGGACTGAAGCTTTCTTT.

This chain joins TRBV10-1 and TRBJ2-1; 8 bases are a match to TRBD2. Germline trimming cut 10 bases from V and 6 bases from J; bases unmatched to any gene: 8. The CDR3 consists of 13 residues. The germline V gene encodes CDR1 WNHNN and CDR2 SYGVQD (reference sequence). The CDR3 reads CAKSGRIRNEQFF. The DNA of the CDR3 is TGCGCCAAGAGCGGGAGAATACGCAATGAGCAGTTCTTC.

The V call is TRBV10-2, the J call TRBJ2-1; 14 nucleotides agree with TRBD2. The CDR3 extends over 16 amino acids. V dropped 6 bases and J dropped 0; count of bases not matched to a gene: 1. Germline CDR1 and CDR2: WSHSY and SAAADI. The CDR3 DNA is TGCGCCAGCAGGGGGACTAGCGGGAGCTCCTACAATGAGCAGTTCTTC. Protein: CASRGTSGSSYNEQFF.

The chain couples TRBV7-9 to TRBJ2-1; a possible D gene is TRBD2 (6 bases). V was cut by 5 bases and J by 3 bases, with 11 bases left in between. The germline V gene encodes CDR1 SEHNR and CDR2 FQNEAQ (reference sequence). CDR3 size: 14 residues. The CDR3 loop is CASSVEGSYNEQFF. As DNA, the CDR3 is TGTGCCAGCAGCGTGGAGGGAAGCTACAATGAGCAGTTCTTC.

The V gene is TRBV9, the J gene TRBJ2-3; perhaps TRBD2 as D (5 bases). Germline loops: CDR1 SGDLS, CDR2 YYNGEE. Trimming took 4 bases from V and 6 from J, leaving 12 bases between them. This CDR3 is 13 amino acids long. The CDR3 sequence is CASSPSPGDTQYF. The CDR3 DNA is TGTGCCAGCAGCCCCTCGCCGGGGGATACGCAGTATTTT. Looking up the rest from reference TRBV9 and TRBJ2-3 gives the full variable domain: DSGVTQTPKHLITATGQRVTLRCSPRSGDLSVYWYQQSLDQGLQFLIQYYNGEERAKGNILERFSAQQFPDLHSELNLSSLELGDSALYFCASSPSPGDTQYFGPGTRLTVL.

This clone was detected only a few times. The genes are TRBV11-2 and TRBJ2-7; 11 bases are a match to TRBD1. Germline V CDR1 and CDR2: SGHAT, FQNNGV. V gave up 6 bases and J gave up 3 bases; unmatched junction bases: 4. This CDR3 is built from 14 residues. The CDR3 nucleotides read TGTGCCAGCAGGGAGGGACAGGGGGTCTACGAGCAGTACTTC. This codes for CASREGQGVYEQYF.

V gene TRBV10-3 combines with J gene TRBJ2-6, with a tentative D call TRBD1 (6 bases). Germline assignment: CDR1 ENHRY and CDR2 SYGVKD. V lost 7 bases and J 0 bases, leaving 10 bases between the germline ends. This CDR3 spans 15 amino acids. CDR3 protein: CAIMTGDSGANVLTF. For the CDR3, the DNA is TGTGCCATCATGACAGGAGACTCTGGGGCCAACGTCCTGACTTTC.

The V gene is TRBV30, the J gene TRBJ2-3, with D possibly TRBD2 on 5 matching bases. CDR1 and CDR2 (germline): GTSNPN, SVGIG (reference sequence). The CDR3 consists of 14 residues. Trimming removed 1 base at V and 1 base at J, with 9 bases between. CDR3 protein: CAWSEWGGTDTQYF. DNA for the CDR3: TGTGCCTGGAGTGAGTGGGGAGGCACAGATACGCAGTATTTT.

The chain recombines TRBV6-1 with TRBJ2-3; weak D call: TRBD2 (6 bases). Germline CDR1 is MNHNS and CDR2 is SASEGT. The CDR3 totals 14 residues. The V gene lost 6 bases and the J gene lost 2 bases, with 12 bases spanning the gap. The CDR3 sequence: CASRKGLFTDTQYF. In DNA form, the CDR3 reads TGTGCCAGCAGGAAAGGACTATTCACAGATACGCAGTATTTT.

The chain is built from TRBV11-2 and TRBJ2-7, with 7 positions matching TRBD2. The CDR3 consists of 15 residues. J lost 0 bases, V lost 2 bases, and 4 bases had no gene match. The germline V gene encodes CDR1 SGHAT and CDR2 FQNNGV. The CDR3 DNA is TGTGCCAGCAGCTTAACTAGCGTGAGCTCCTACGAGCAGTACTTC. This encodes CASSLTSVSSYEQYF. Filled out from reference TRBV11-2 and TRBJ2-7, the complete variable domain reads EAGVAQSPRYKIIEKRQSVAFWCNPISGHATLYWYQQILGQGPKLLIQFQNNGVVDDSQLPKDRFSAERLKGVDSTLKIQPAKLEDSAVYLCASSLTSVSSYEQYFGPGTRLTVT.

The V and J genes are TRBV27 and TRBJ2-1; 14 bases line up with TRBD2. V shed 2 bases and J 6 bases; nucleotides not matched to a gene: 3. Germline CDR1 is MNHEY and CDR2 is SMNVEV (reference sequence). The CDR3 contains 16 residues. CDR3 in amino acids: CASSLPGTSGGNEQFF. The CDR3 coding sequence is TGTGCCAGCAGTTTACCTGGGACTAGCGGGGGCAATGAGCAGTTCTTC.

For this clone: A much larger clone is a single base away; this may be a read error. Other nucleotide sequences in the sample specify the same CDR3. CDR3 coding DNA: TGTGCCAGCAGCTTGACAGGGGGTTACAATCAGCCCCAGCATTTT. The encoded protein is CASSLTGGYNQPQHF. This chain connects TRBV5-6 to TRBJ1-5; TRBD1 matches 8 bases. The CDR3 is 15 amino acids. CDR1 is SGHDT and CDR2 is YYEEEE in the germline V gene. The V gene end was trimmed by 1 base and the J gene end by 3 bases; junction bases not matched to a gene: 3.

This clone was recorded a few times. The chain uses TRBV4-3 and TRBJ2-4; a weak D match, TRBD1 (6 bases). The CDR3 is 14 residues long. V was trimmed by 0 bases and J by 7 bases, leaving 10 bases between them. CDR1 and CDR2 from the germline V gene are LGHNA and YSLEER. The CDR3 region is CASSQEAGVNIQYF. The CDR3, as DNA: TGCGCCAGCAGCCAAGAAGCAGGGGTGAACATTCAGTACTTC.

The V and J genes are TRBV5-6 and TRBJ2-7; the D gene is possibly TRBD1 (6 bases). Germline CDR1 and CDR2: SGHDT and YYEEEE. Trimming removed 4 bases from V and 4 bases from J, with 18 bases in between. The CDR3 is 15 residues long. As DNA, the CDR3 is TGTGCCAGCAGCCCCCAGGGGCGCATTATGTACGAGCAGTACTTC. Protein sequence: CASSPQGRIMYEQYF.